This T cell receptor (beta chain) was identified in a study of CD8 T cells in ankylosing spondylitis. Study conclusions and caveats: A TCR beta motif of roughly eight highly homologous variants seemed to mark ankylosing spondylitis blood.

Trimming removed 8 bases from V and 0 bases from J, with 7 bases in between. This CDR3 contains 12 residues. The germline CDR1 and CDR2 sequences are ENHRY and SYGVKD. This clonotype appeared many times. As yet, its antigen is unknown. Making the TCR beta libraries involved quantitative 5'-RACE with molecular barcodes. TCRdb used MiXCR to reprocess the 5' RACE reads, holding one entry per CDR3 protein. The sample holds 500,000 to 650,000 distinct CDR3 sequences; 5.3% are singletons and the top ten take 3% to 4%. The TCR sequence derives from a male donor with ankylosing spondylitis. The genes are TRBV10-3 and TRBJ1-2; D unclear. The material sequenced was blood, either unsorted or a sorted T cell fraction (not recorded which). The CDR3 DNA follows: TGTGCCATCGCTACAACTAACTATGGCTACACCTTC. Residues: CAIATTNYGYTF.